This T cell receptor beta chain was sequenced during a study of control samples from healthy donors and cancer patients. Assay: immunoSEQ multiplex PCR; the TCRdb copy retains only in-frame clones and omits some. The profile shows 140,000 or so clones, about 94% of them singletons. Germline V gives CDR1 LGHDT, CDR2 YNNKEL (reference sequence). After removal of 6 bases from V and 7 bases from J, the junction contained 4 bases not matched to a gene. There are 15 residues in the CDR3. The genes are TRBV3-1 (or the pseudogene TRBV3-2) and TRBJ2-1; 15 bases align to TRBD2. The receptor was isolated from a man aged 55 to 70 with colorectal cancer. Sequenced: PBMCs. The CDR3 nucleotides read TGTGCCAGCAGTCTGGGACTAGCGGGGGGTAATGAGCAGTTCTTC. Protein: CASSLGLAGGNEQFF.